The 5 T cell receptor beta chains below all came from one sample that was sequenced in a study of blood T cells in healthy people across ages. For the second PCR, which ran for about 6 to 12 cycles, a sample-barcoded 5' primer and a J-beta primer mix were used. TCRdb reanalysed the 5' RACE reads using MiXCR and keeps one entry per CDR3 protein. The data show 790,000 or so distinct CDR3 sequences, with 56% seen just once and around a quarter held by the top ten. The source material was blood. These receptors were obtained from a man in his forties in good health.

This chain uses TRBV7-2 with TRBJ2-4; 11 nucleotides line up with TRBD2. Trimming at V came to 5 bases and at J to 13 bases, leaving 10 bases not matched to a gene. The CDR3 spans 14 residues. Germline CDR1 is SGHTA and CDR2 is FQGNSA. CDR3 sequence (DNA): TGTGCCAGCAGCCCGGCACTAGCGGGAGTTCAGCAGTACTTC. This encodes CASSPALAGVQQYF.

The V gene is TRBV29-1, the J gene TRBJ2-3; TRBD2 agrees at 10 bases. CDR1 SQVTM and CDR2 ANQGSEA come from the germline V gene. CDR3 length: 14 residues. Trimming took 6 bases from V and 4 from J; bases not matched to a gene: 7. The CDR3 region is CSVPTSGNSDTQYF. The CDR3, as DNA: TGCAGCGTACCTACTAGCGGGAATTCAGATACGCAGTATTTT.

V usage is TRBV5-4 and J usage is TRBJ2-3; 8 bases align to TRBD1. The CDR3 contains 14 residues. CDR1 and CDR2 (germline): SGHNT, YYREEE (reference sequence). V shed 5 bases and J 2 bases; nucleotides not matched to a gene: 4. CDR3 in amino acids: CASRRTGLTDTQYF. The DNA for the CDR3 is TGTGCCAGCAGGCGGACAGGGCTCACAGATACGCAGTATTTT.

The rearrangement uses TRBV20-1 and TRBJ2-3; 9 bases map to TRBD2. The CDR3 loop spans 15 amino acids. V trimming: 4 bases; J trimming: 5 bases; junction bases outside the gene matches: 10. Germline CDR1 is DFQATT and CDR2 is SNEGSKA (reference sequence). The CDR3 DNA reads TGCAGTGCTACTAGCGGGAACTCAGGGGGAGATACGCAGTATTTT. Translation: CSATSGNSGGDTQYF.

The chain joins TRBV2 to TRBJ2-5; D not certain. CDR3 length equals 16 residues. Germline CDR1 SNHLY, CDR2 FYNNEI. V shed 6 bases and J shed 1 base, with 18 bases lying between them. CDR3 DNA: TGTGCCAGCAGAGCCTATTGGTACGGATTCCAAGAGACCCAGTACTTC. This sequence encodes CASRAYWYGFQETQYF.